This is a list of T cell receptor beta chains from one sample in a study of PD-1 blockade in mismatch repair-deficient tumors. Measured with immunoSEQ multiplex PCR; TCRdb has only the in-frame clones, and not every one. The data show approximately 50,000 clones, with around 80% seen just once and around 3.2% held by the top ten. Specimen: peripheral blood, collected 4 weeks after starting pembrolizumab. These receptor sequences come from an adult with mismatch repair-deficient cancer. The CDR3 runs from the conserved cysteine through the conserved F or W. The D gene is left open where the match is weak. The size of a clone is reported for some rows only, either as once, few or many, or as a class for expanded clones.

>-|-|TRBV27|TRBJ2-7
CASSPDYISYEQYF
TGTGCCAGCAGCCCGGACTATATCTCCTACGAGCAGTACTTC
>-|TRBD1|TRBV19|TRBJ1-5
CASSTPGQGNNQPQHF
TGTGCCAGTAGTACGCCGGGACAGGGGAACAATCAGCCCCAGCATTTT
>-|-|TRBV6-6|TRBJ1-1
CASSYSLGGYTEAFF
TGTGCCAGCAGTTACTCTTTGGGGGGGTACACTGAAGCTTTCTTT
>-|TRBD2|TRBV19|TRBJ2-1
CASSKPGLDKQEQFF
TGTGCCAGTAGTAAACCGGGACTAGACAAGCAGGAGCAGTTCTTC
>-|-|TRBV5-6|TRBJ2-3
CASSSPGVTTQYF
TGTGCCAGCAGCTCGCCGGGGGTTACCACGCAGTATTTT
>-|-|TRBV19|TRBJ2-3
CASGGRDTQYF
TGTGCCAGTGGGGGGAGAGATACGCAGTATTTT
>-|-|TRBV14|TRBJ2-5
CASSQNVWETQYF
TGTGCCAGCAGCCAGAACGTTTGGGAGACCCAGTACTTC
>-|TRBD1|TRBV5-4|TRBJ2-3
CASSLTGGSDTQYF
TGTGCCAGCAGCTTGACAGGGGGCTCAGATACGCAGTATTTT
>-|-|TRBV29-1|TRBJ2-7
CSVFDGTYEQYF
TGCAGCGTCTTTGACGGGACCTACGAGCAGTACTTC
>-|-|TRBV18|TRBJ1-4
CASSPLGGNVAEKLFF
TGTGCCAGCTCACCACTCGGAGGGAATGTTGCTGAAAAACTGTTTTTT
>-|TRBD2|TRBV4-1|TRBJ2-7
CASSRTSGGSYEQYF
TGCGCCAGCAGCCGTACTAGCGGGGGTTCCTACGAGCAGTACTTC
>-|-|TRBV9|TRBJ2-3
CASSVDSLTDTQYF
TGTGCCAGCAGCGTAGACAGTCTCACAGATACGCAGTATTTT
>few|-|TRBV18|TRBJ1-2
CASSPAHREGYTF
TGTGCCAGCTCACCGGCTCACAGGGAGGGCTACACCTTC
>-|-|TRBV11-3|TRBJ1-3
CASSIQGPGNTIYF
TGTGCCAGCAGCATACAGGGCCCTGGAAACACCATATATTTT
>-|-|TRBV6-4|TRBJ2-7
CASRKYEQYF
TGTGCCAGCAGGAAATACGAGCAGTACTTC
>once|-|TRBV29-1|TRBJ1-4
CSVEEEKLFF
TGCAGCGTTGAAGAAGAAAAACTGTTTTTT
>-|TRBD2|TRBV11-2|TRBJ2-1
CASSRSSGRSIDEQFF
TGTGCCAGCAGCCGTTCTAGCGGGAGGAGTATAGATGAGCAGTTCTTC
>once|-|TRBV5-1|TRBJ1-1
CASSLAESEAFF
TGCGCCAGCAGCTTGGCAGAATCTGAAGCTTTCTTT
>-|TRBD2|TRBV9|TRBJ2-1
CASSVDGGRIFYNEQFF
TGTGCCAGCAGCGTAGATGGCGGGAGGATTTTTTACAATGAGCAGTTCTTC
>-|-|TRBV19|TRBJ1-3
CASSGDKNRGNTIYF
TGTGCCAGTAGTGGGGATAAAAACAGAGGAAACACCATATATTTT
>-|-|TRBV14|TRBJ1-1
CASSQAPGQRTEAFF
TGTGCCAGCAGCCAAGCCCCTGGGCAAAGGACTGAAGCTTTCTTT
>-|-|TRBV4-1|TRBJ1-5
CASRPTENSNQPQHF
TGCGCCAGCAGGCCGACAGAGAATAGCAATCAGCCCCAGCATTTT
>-|-|TRBV5-1|TRBJ2-7
CASSLSGTSSYEQYF
TGCGCCAGCAGCTTGTCTGGGACATCCTCCTACGAGCAGTACTTC
>-|-|TRBV27|TRBJ2-1
CASSSGGTEVATDEQFF
TGTGCCAGCAGTTCAGGAGGGACGGAGGTTGCTACGGATGAGCAGTTCTTC
>-|-|TRBV5-1|TRBJ2-5
CASRIASQETQYF
TGCGCCAGCAGAATAGCGAGCCAAGAGACCCAGTACTTC
>-|-|TRBV7-8|TRBJ1-3
CASSRGTERASGNTIYF
TGTGCCAGCAGCCGGGGAACGGAAAGGGCCTCTGGAAACACCATATATTTT
>few|-|TRBV6-5|TRBJ1-3
CASSYKGTITGNTIYF
TGTGCCAGCAGTTACAAGGGGACGATAACTGGAAACACCATATATTTT
>-|-|TRBV2|TRBJ2-2
CASVAGGTGELFF
TGTGCCAGCGTGGCTGGGGGGACCGGGGAGCTGTTTTTT
>-|TRBD1|TRBV6-5|TRBJ1-1
CASRLHRGRGTEAFF
TGTGCCAGCAGGCTCCACAGGGGTAGAGGGACTGAAGCTTTCTTT
>-|TRBD2|TRBV7-9|TRBJ2-3
CATGASGNTDTQYF
TGTGCCACGGGAGCTAGCGGAAACACAGATACGCAGTATTTT
>-|-|TRBV7-7|TRBJ2-5
CASSLNPRETQYF
TGTGCCAGCAGCTTAAATCCCCGGGAGACCCAGTACTTC